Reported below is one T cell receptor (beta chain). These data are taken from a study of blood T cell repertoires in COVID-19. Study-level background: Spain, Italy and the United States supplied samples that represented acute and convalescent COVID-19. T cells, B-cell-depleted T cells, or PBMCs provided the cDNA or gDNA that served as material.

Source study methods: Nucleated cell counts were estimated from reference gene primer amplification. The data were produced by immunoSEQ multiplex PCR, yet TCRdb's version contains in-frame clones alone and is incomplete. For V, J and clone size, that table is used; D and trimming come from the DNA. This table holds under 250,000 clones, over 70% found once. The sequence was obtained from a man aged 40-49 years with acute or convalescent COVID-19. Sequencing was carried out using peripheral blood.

The CDR3 nucleotides read TGTGCCAGCAGCCCGACGGGGGGATCGGCTGAAGCTTTCTTT. Protein product: CASSPTGGSAEAFF. V gene TRBV7-9 combines with J gene TRBJ1-1, with D possibly being TRBD1 (5 bases). The CDR3 is 14 amino acids. V lost 5 bases and J 6 bases, leaving 16 bases between the germline ends. The germline V gene has CDR1 SEHNR and CDR2 FQNEAQ (reference sequence).